The entry below gives a single T cell receptor beta chain sequence along with its context. Germline loops: CDR1 SGHRS, CDR2 YFSETQ. Trimming at V came to 5 bases and at J to 2 bases, leaving 10 bases not matched to a gene. The CDR3 totals 15 residues. This entry comes from a study of identical twins. One entry per CDR3 protein, called by TCRdb with MiXCR from the 5' RACE reads. The table includes fewer than 550,000 distinct CDR3 sequences, roughly 15% detected once. Separately, the same data were catalogued under a study of yellow fever vaccine responses in identical twins.

Input material: CD4+ T cells sorted from blood. The rearrangement uses TRBV5-1 and TRBJ2-7, with TRBD1 matching over 7 bases. The receptor was derived from a woman aged 18 to 35 in good health. CDR3 coding DNA: TGCGCCAGCAGTTATGAGGGCCAGGGGGCCTACGAGCAGTACTTC. It encodes CASSYEGQGAYEQYF.